This T cell receptor beta chain was retrieved from a study of blood T cell repertoires in COVID-19. There are 13 residues in the CDR3. Germline V gives CDR1 LNHDA, CDR2 SQIVND (reference sequence). With 7 bases removed from V and 5 bases from J, the gap between germline ends came to 12 bases. Sequencing was performed with immunoSEQ multiplex PCR; in TCRdb, only in-frame clones are kept and a portion is missing. The sample lists 220,000 or so clones; approximately 85% were seen once. The sequence came from a woman aged 50 to 60 who had recovered from COVID-19. The sequenced material came from PBMCs or T cells enriched from blood (not recorded which). This sequence joins TRBV19 and TRBJ1-5; a possible D gene is TRBD1 (6 bases). In DNA form, the CDR3 reads TGTGCCAGTACGGACAGAAATGATCAGCCCCAGCATTTT. Encoded protein: CASTDRNDQPQHF.